Listed below are T cell receptor beta chains from one sample, sequenced in a study of cytomegalovirus exposure and HLA in healthy donors. The repertoire was sequenced with immunoSEQ multiplex PCR; TCRdb's copy has only in-frame clones and lacks some. The table lists around 170,000 clones, about 65% of them singletons. Sample: PBMCs. These TCRs come from a girl aged 10 to 17 in good health and CMV-seronegative. Both conserved end residues are part of each CDR3. A D gene is named only where the DNA matches it firmly. Clone size, where shown, is once, few, many, or a class for clones that have expanded.

J | size | D | length | V | DNA | CDR3
TRBJ2-5 | once | TRBD2 | 19 | TRBV11-2 | TGTGCCAGCAGCCCAGACCGCCTTACTAGCGGGGGGGCCTGGGAGACCCAGTACTTC | CASSPDRLTSGGAWETQYF
TRBJ1-5 | NA | TRBD1 | 13 | TRBV19 | TGTGCCAGTACCCTCCTAGGGGGCCAGCCCCAGCATTTT | CASTLLGGQPQHF
TRBJ2-5 | NA | NA | 13 | TRBV5-1 | TGCGCCAGCAGCTTGGGGCAGAAAGAGACCCAGTACTTC | CASSLGQKETQYF
TRBJ1-2 | NA | NA | 14 | TRBV6-1 | TGTGCCAGCAGTGAAGCACGGACTGTGTATGGCTACACCTTC | CASSEARTVYGYTF
TRBJ1-4 | NA | NA | 16 | TRBV4-1 | TGCGCCAGCAGCCAAGATGACAGCGAAACTAATGAAAAACTGTTTTTT | CASSQDDSETNEKLFF
TRBJ1-1 | NA | NA | 13 | TRBV19 | TGTGCCAGTAAAGTACAGACGAACACTGAAGCTTTCTTT | CASKVQTNTEAFF
TRBJ2-3 | NA | NA | 14 | TRBV7-3 | TGTGCCAGCAGCTTAAGCGGGCCCACAGATACGCAGTATTTT | CASSLSGPTDTQYF
TRBJ1-2 | NA | NA | 13 | TRBV7-9 | TGTGCCAGCAGCTTGTCAAAGGGGGATGGCTACACCTTC | CASSLSKGDGYTF
TRBJ2-2 | NA | NA | 14 | TRBV5-4 | TGTGCCAGCAGCTTGACCTGGGGGGCCGGGGAGCTGTTTTTT | CASSLTWGAGELFF
TRBJ2-7 | NA | TRBD1 | 13 | TRBV14 | TGTGCCAGCAGCCTTACAGGGGGCTACGAGCAGTACTTC | CASSLTGGYEQYF
TRBJ2-7 | few | TRBD2 | 13 | TRBV13 | TGTGCCAGCAGCTTCGTTCTGGGGGGGGAGCAGTACTTC | CASSFVLGGEQYF
TRBJ2-3 | NA | NA | 14 | TRBV5-1 | TGCGCCAGCAGCTTTAGCGTAGTATCAGATACGCAGTATTTT | CASSFSVVSDTQYF
TRBJ1-2 | NA | NA | 15 | TRBV15 | TGTGCCACCAGCTGGGGATGGGGGCAGAACTATGGCTACACCTTC | CATSWGWGQNYGYTF
TRBJ2-3 | once | TRBD1 | 14 | TRBV5-1 | TGCGCCAGCAAACCGGGACAGATCACAGATACGCAGTATTTT | CASKPGQITDTQYF
TRBJ2-6 | NA | TRBD1 | 18 | TRBV10-3 | TGTGCCATCAGGACGGGGACAGCCTCCAACTCTGGGGCCAACGTCCTGACTTTC | CAIRTGTASNSGANVLTF
TRBJ2-7 | NA | TRBD1 | 15 | TRBV5-1 | TGCGCCAGCAGCCAGGGGGACAGGGTAACCTACGAGCAGTACTTC | CASSQGDRVTYEQYF
TRBJ1-2 | NA | TRBD1 | 17 | TRBV27 | TGTGCCAGCAGTTCTCTGGCAGAGGGACAGGGCGGCTATGGCTACACCTTC | CASSSLAEGQGGYGYTF
TRBJ1-1 | NA | NA | 13 | TRBV21-1 | TGTGCCAGCTCCCGACGGGGGGGGCGGAGAGCTTTCTTT | CASSRRGGRRAFF
TRBJ2-5 | NA | NA | 16 | TRBV2 | TGTGCCAGCAGTGAATCGTACGGTCTATTAGTGGAGACCCAGTACTTC | CASSESYGLLVETQYF
TRBJ2-1 | NA | TRBD2 | 14 | TRBV6-1 | TGTGCCAGCAGTGACGGCGGGGGGTACAATGAGCAGTTCTTC | CASSDGGGYNEQFF
TRBJ1-1 | NA | NA | 14 | TRBV5-1 | TGCGCCAGCAGCTCCCCTACAGCGAACACTGAAGCTTTCTTT | CASSSPTANTEAFF
TRBJ2-7 | NA | NA | 15 | TRBV5-6 | TGTGCCAGCAACAGTGGGAGGCAGGAAACCTACGAGCAGTACTTC | CASNSGRQETYEQYF
TRBJ2-1 | NA | TRBD2 | 14 | TRBV4-1 | TGCGCCAGCAGCCAGCCACTAGCGCTGGGTGAGCAGTTCTTC | CASSQPLALGEQFF
TRBJ1-1 | NA | TRBD1 | 16 | TRBV6-5 | TGTGCCAGCAGTTACTGGCAGGGGGTAAGGGACACTGAAGCTTTCTTT | CASSYWQGVRDTEAFF
TRBJ1-5 | NA | NA | 14 | TRBV9 | TGTGCCAGCAGCGTATACGGGGGCAATCAGCCCCAGCATTTT | CASSVYGGNQPQHF
TRBJ1-5 | NA | NA | 14 | TRBV19 | TGTGCCAGTGCATGGCGGGGGTCCAATCAGCCCCAGCATTTT | CASAWRGSNQPQHF
TRBJ2-1 | NA | NA | 12 | TRBV9 | TGTGCCAGCAGCGAGACGATCGGGGAGCAGTTCTTC | CASSETIGEQFF
TRBJ1-2 | NA | NA | 12 | TRBV6-1 | TGTGCCAGCAGGACTACAGTCTATGGCTACACCTTC | CASRTTVYGYTF
TRBJ2-7 | NA | TRBD1 | 16 | TRBV7-6 | TGTGCCAGCAGCTTAGGAGGACAGGGTGCTTCCTACGAGCAGTACTTC | CASSLGGQGASYEQYF
TRBJ1-3 | NA | NA | 16 | TRBV5-4 | TGTGCCAGCAGCTTGGTGGGGGGGCTCGCTGGAAACACCATATATTTT | CASSLVGGLAGNTIYF
TRBJ1-2 | NA | TRBD1 | 17 | TRBV7-9 | TGTGCCAGCAGCTCCATCGGGACAGGGACGTCTAACTATGGCTACACCTTC | CASSSIGTGTSNYGYTF
TRBJ2-3 | NA | TRBD2 | 17 | TRBV4-1 | TGCGCCAGCAGCCAAGGGCAGGGACTAGCCGCCACAGATACGCAGTATTTT | CASSQGQGLAATDTQYF
TRBJ1-2 | few | NA | 15 | TRBV6-1 | TGTGCCAGCACCCCCAGGGGCGAATCGTACTATGGCTACACCTTC | CASTPRGESYYGYTF
TRBJ1-2 | NA | TRBD1 | 13 | TRBV6-1 | TGTGCCAGCAGTGAGGACAGGAGATATGGCTACACCTTC | CASSEDRRYGYTF
TRBJ2-5 | NA | TRBD1 | 16 | TRBV28 | TGTGCCAGCAGTACGGGACAGGGGCACTACCAAGAGACCCAGTACTTC | CASSTGQGHYQETQYF
TRBJ2-5 | NA | NA | 14 | TRBV13 | TGTGCCAGCAGCCGTTCGACAGGCCAAGAGACCCAGTACTTC | CASSRSTGQETQYF
TRBJ2-2 | NA | NA | 16 | TRBV25-1 | TGTGCCAGCAGTGCATTGGGGTCAGGGGACACCGGGGAGCTGTTTTTT | CASSALGSGDTGELFF
TRBJ2-2 | NA | TRBD2 | 14 | TRBV6-1 | TGTGCCATTGGACACTCCGGGGGGGCCGGGGAGCTGTTTTTT | CAIGHSGGAGELFF
TRBJ2-5 | NA | TRBD2 | 14 | TRBV2 | TGTGCCAGCAGGTTGCGGGGGGCCGGAGAGACCCAGTACTTC | CASRLRGAGETQYF
TRBJ2-1 | NA | NA | 13 | TRBV2 | TGTGCCAGCATATCCGGTCTCTACAATGAGCAGTTCTTC | CASISGLYNEQFF
TRBJ2-7 | NA | TRBD1 | 14 | TRBV4-1 | TGCGCCAGCAGCCAAGAGGGACAGACCTACGAACAGTACTTC | CASSQEGQTYEQYF